The clone carrying this T cell receptor (beta chain) was counted ten times or more. One entry per CDR3 protein results from TCRdb running MiXCR on the 5' RACE reads. The data hold 130,000 or so distinct CDR3 sequences, with around 4% observed a single time. Total RNA came from unfractionated whole blood. This entry belongs to a study of human T cells and chemical hapten exposure. V shed 4 bases, J shed 0 bases, and the junction held 2 bases outside the gene matches. This CDR3 is built from 15 residues. Germline V CDR1 and CDR2: SGHRS, YFSETQ. The clonotype originates from a female donor in good health. This chain uses TRBV5-1 with TRBJ1-3; 9 bases match TRBD1. Written as DNA, the CDR3 is TGCGCCAGCAGCCGGACAGGGGACTCTGGAAACACCATATATTTT. Its protein is CASSRTGDSGNTIYF.